Following are 4 T cell receptor beta chains from one sample sequenced in a study of blood T cell repertoires in COVID-19. Libraries were prepared by immunoSEQ multiplex PCR; TCRdb keeps only in-frame clonotypes and omits some of them. The table shows 80,000 to 100,000 clones, with around 90% occurring only once. Source material: peripheral blood. These receptors came from a human donor with active COVID-19. The donor label of this sample is uncertain.

V gene TRBV12-2 combines with J gene TRBJ1-5; TRBD1 is the table's D call, not checked against the DNA. TRBV12-2 is shown as a pseudogene. The CDR3 length is 16 residues. The CDR3 reads CASRLFGQYSNQPQHF. Here the CDR3 DNA reads TGTGCAAGTCGCTTATTTGGTCAGTATAGCAATCAGCCCCAGCATTTT.

This clone was detected once. The chain uses TRBV19 and TRBJ1-2, with 11 bases aligning to TRBD1. CDR3 length: 14 residues. The germline V gene encodes CDR1 LNHDA and CDR2 SQIVND (reference sequence). V was pared by 4 bases and J by 5 bases, with 3 bases of the junction left unmatched. CDR3 DNA sequence: TGTGCCAGTAGTACCGGACAGGGGGCGTATGGCTACACCTTC. It yields the protein CASSTGQGAYGYTF.

The DNA for the CDR3 is TGTGCCAGCAGTGCATCTAGCGGGGGAATCGCAGATACGCAGTATTTT. Protein sequence: CASSASSGGIADTQYF. V gene TRBV6-1 combines with J gene TRBJ2-3; TRBD2 matches 10 bases. Germline V gives CDR1 MNHNS, CDR2 SASEGT. CDR3 length: 16 residues. Trimming at V came to 4 bases and at J to 4 bases, leaving 8 bases not matched to a gene.

This clone appeared once. The rearrangement uses TRBV3-1 (or the pseudogene TRBV3-2) and TRBJ2-6; D gene ambiguous. There are 15 residues in the CDR3. Trimming removed 1 base at V and 4 bases at J, with 8 bases between. The germline V gene encodes CDR1 LGHDT and CDR2 YNNKEL (reference sequence). The CDR3: CASSQGARGANVLTF. CDR3 coding DNA: TGTGCCAGCAGCCAAGGGGCGAGAGGGGCCAACGTCCTGACTTTC.